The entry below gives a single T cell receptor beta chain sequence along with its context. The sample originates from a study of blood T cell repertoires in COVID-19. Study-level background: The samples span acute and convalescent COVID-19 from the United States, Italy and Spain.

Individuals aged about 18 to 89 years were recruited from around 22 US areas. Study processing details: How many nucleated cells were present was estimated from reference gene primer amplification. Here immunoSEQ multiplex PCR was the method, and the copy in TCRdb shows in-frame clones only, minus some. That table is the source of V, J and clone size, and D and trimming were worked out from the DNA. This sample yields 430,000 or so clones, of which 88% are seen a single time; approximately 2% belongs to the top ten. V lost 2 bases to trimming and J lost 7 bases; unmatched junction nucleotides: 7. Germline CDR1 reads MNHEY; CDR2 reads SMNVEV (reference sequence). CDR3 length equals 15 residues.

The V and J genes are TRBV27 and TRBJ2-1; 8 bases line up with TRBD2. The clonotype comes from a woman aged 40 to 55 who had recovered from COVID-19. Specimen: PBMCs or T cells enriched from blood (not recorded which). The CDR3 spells CASSLRGTRRNEQFF. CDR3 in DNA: TGTGCCAGCAGTTTAAGGGGGACTAGGCGGAATGAGCAGTTCTTC.